Listed below are T cell receptor beta chains from one sample, sequenced in a study of cytomegalovirus exposure and HLA in healthy donors. The protocol was immunoSEQ multiplex PCR, while the TCRdb copy is restricted to in-frame clones and leaves out a portion. The repertoire holds just over 150,000 clones, with about three quarters as singletons. What was sequenced was PBMCs. The receptors stem from a woman aged 45 to 65 in good health and CMV-seropositive. The conserved cysteine and the conserved F or W are not part of the CDR3 here. Each record gives: J gene, V gene, CDR3 protein.

TRBJ1-5,TRBV30,AWKTGVGQPQH
TRBJ2-2,TRBV28,ASSPLDRAGELF
TRBJ2-5,TRBV29-1,SVPGSVFQETQY
TRBJ2-1,TRBV18,ASSPPGTGGRNEQF
TRBJ2-3,TRBV25-1,ASSDYAFGDTQY
TRBJ2-7,TRBV5-4,ASSYRDRGAHEQY
TRBJ2-2,TRBV15,ATSRPGQGLAGRVGELF
TRBJ1-1,TRBV11-2,ASSPTGQGAF
TRBJ1-2,TRBV4-1,ASSQGSQEIYGYT
TRBJ1-3,TRBV4-3,ASSQEGVIHSGNTIY
TRBJ2-7,TRBV7-9,ASSQHYEQY
TRBJ1-5,TRBV5-4,ASSLGGRSNQPQH
TRBJ2-3,TRBV6-1,ASSERDTTSTDTQY
TRBJ1-2,TRBV4-3,ASSQAPDRGNYGYT
TRBJ1-6,TRBV27,ASLPWSTYNSPLH
TRBJ2-3,TRBV6-6,ASSYSPPDTQY
TRBJ1-5,TRBV18,ASSPPMSSGAQPQH
TRBJ2-5,TRBV28,ASSSTGTGLETQY
TRBJ2-5,TRBV2,ASHRDSKETQY
TRBJ1-4,TRBV6-4,ASKRQGKREKLF
TRBJ2-3,TRBV7-6,ASRARTGGQDTQY
TRBJ2-1,TRBV6-5,ASSYLASGGYNEQF
TRBJ1-2,TRBV5-6,ASSSRGEGARNGYT
TRBJ1-2,TRBV4-3,ASSQDYQGYGYT
TRBJ2-7,TRBV9,ASSVAPASGGPQEQY
TRBJ1-1,TRBV18,ASSPSRGLTGNNTEAF
TRBJ2-7,TRBV5-5,ASQGGRGREQY
TRBJ2-3,TRBV9,ASSVALSGTDTQY
TRBJ2-1,TRBV11-3,ASSGQGWGAESSYNEQF
TRBJ1-2,TRBV5-1,ASSLGQGRQYGYT
TRBJ2-1,TRBV11-2,ASRPRTDSYNEQF
TRBJ2-3,TRBV5-4,ASSLAGYSTDTQY
TRBJ1-6,TRBV5-6,ASSPDRGYNSPLH
TRBJ2-2,TRBV6-1,ASSEVSGWDNTGELF
TRBJ2-1,TRBV28,ASSPSWDRGPYNEQF
TRBJ1-3,TRBV2,ASTRDTSGNTIY
TRBJ1-2,TRBV10-1,ASSPTGSYGYT
TRBJ2-5,TRBV11-2,AGSTGYQETQY
TRBJ1-1,TRBV19,ASSAGGANEAF
TRBJ1-1,TRBV23-1,ASSQSGPSDRGTEAF
TRBJ2-5,TRBV7-7,ASSLRRGEETQY
TRBJ1-1,TRBV29-1,SVVRVLNTEAF
TRBJ1-3,TRBV9,ASGGLISGNTIY
TRBJ2-1,TRBV18,ASSQPGSSYNEQF
TRBJ2-1,TRBV9,ASSASGTYNEQF
TRBJ1-5,TRBV6-1,ASVMGQTNNQPQH
TRBJ2-7,TRBV27,ASKKGAGYEQY
TRBJ2-1,TRBV27,ASSPRQGMGEQF
TRBJ1-4,TRBV5-8,ASSLVLGTGAPSNEKLF
TRBJ2-1,TRBV19,ASSTGLAGGNEQF
TRBJ1-1,TRBV4-1,ASSQDGQGRTEAF
TRBJ2-5,TRBV28,ASSVQGSETQY
TRBJ2-1,TRBV7-8,ASSLGDNYNEQF
TRBJ1-2,TRBV7-6,ASSLRQGAGYT
TRBJ2-3,TRBV28,ASSPREIRPSTDTQY